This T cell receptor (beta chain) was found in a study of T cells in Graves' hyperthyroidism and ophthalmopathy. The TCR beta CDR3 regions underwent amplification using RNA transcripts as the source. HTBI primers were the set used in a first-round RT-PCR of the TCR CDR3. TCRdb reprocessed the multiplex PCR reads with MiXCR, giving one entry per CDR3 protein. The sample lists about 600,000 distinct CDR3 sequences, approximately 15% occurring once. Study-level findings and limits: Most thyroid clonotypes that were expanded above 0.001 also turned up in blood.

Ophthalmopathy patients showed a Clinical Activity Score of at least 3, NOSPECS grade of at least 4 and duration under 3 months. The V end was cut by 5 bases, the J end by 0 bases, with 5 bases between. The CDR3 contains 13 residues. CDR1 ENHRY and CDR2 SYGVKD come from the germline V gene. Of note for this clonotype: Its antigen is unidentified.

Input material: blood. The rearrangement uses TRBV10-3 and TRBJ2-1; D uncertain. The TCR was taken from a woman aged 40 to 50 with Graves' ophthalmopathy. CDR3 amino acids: CAISTSSYNEQFF. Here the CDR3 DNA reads TGTGCCATCAGTACAAGCTCCTACAATGAGCAGTTCTTC.